The 14 T cell receptor beta chains listed next were all sequenced from one sample in a study of blood T cell repertoires in COVID-19. Produced via immunoSEQ multiplex PCR; TCRdb's table is partial and in-frame only. The repertoire holds 300,000 to 400,000 clones, more than 75% seen once, with 7.8% in the top ten. The specimen was peripheral blood. The receptor source for this set is a woman between 45 and 60 years old who had recovered from COVID-19.

The rearrangement links TRBV5-4 to TRBJ2-5; 9 positions agree with TRBD2. V trimming: 2 bases; J trimming: 4 bases; junction bases outside the gene matches: 9. Germline values: CDR1 SGHNT, CDR2 YYREEE (reference sequence). CDR3 length: 16 amino acids. As DNA, the CDR3 is TGTGCCAGCAGCTTTCCGGGGTATAGCGGGGGAGAGACCCAGTACTTC. It specifies CASSFPGYSGGETQYF. Full variable domain (remainder filled in from reference TRBV5-4 and TRBJ2-5): ETGVTQSPTHLIKTRGQQVTLRCSSQSGHNTVSWYQQALGQGPQFIFQYYREEENGRGNFPPRFSGLQFPNYSSELNVNALELDDSALYLCASSFPGYSGGETQYFGPGTRLLVL.

Comment on this clone: In the same sample, other DNA sequences code for this CDR3. This chain joins TRBV6-5 and TRBJ1-1; the match to TRBD1 covers 7 bases. The CDR3 is made up of 14 amino acids. V trimming: 2 bases; J trimming: 0 bases; junction bases outside the gene matches: 0. Germline V gene sequence: CDR1 MNHEY, CDR2 SVGAGI. The CDR3 region has the DNA TGTGCCAGCAGTTACGGGACAGTGAACACTGAAGCTTTCTTT. It yields the protein CASSYGTVNTEAFF.

The chain recombines TRBV29-1 with TRBJ2-3; 8 bases match TRBD1. Germline CDR1 reads SQVTM; CDR2 reads ANQGSEA. The CDR3 is 13 amino acids. V trimming: 6 bases; J trimming: 0 bases; junction bases outside the gene matches: 2. The CDR3 loop reads CSVGQGSTDTQYF. CDR3 DNA: TGCAGCGTCGGACAGGGTAGCACAGATACGCAGTATTTT.

The rearrangement uses TRBV27 and TRBJ1-1; D is undetermined. The CDR3 contains 14 residues. The germline V gene encodes CDR1 MNHEY and CDR2 SMNVEV (reference sequence). V lost 2 bases and J 5 bases, leaving 12 bases between the germline ends. DNA for the CDR3: TGTGCCAGCAGTTTAGCGCGGGTTGGGACTGAAGCTTTCTTT. It codes for CASSLARVGTEAFF.

The gene calls are TRBV5-1 and TRBJ2-1; D ambiguous. Trimming cost V 5 bases and J 6 bases, with 9 bases left between them. CDR3 length equals 12 residues. The germline V gene encodes CDR1 SGHRS and CDR2 YFSETQ. The CDR3 nucleotides read TGCGCCAGCAGGTTAGTGTTCAATGAGCAGTTCTTC. Protein product: CASRLVFNEQFF.

The rearrangement uses TRBV4-1 and TRBJ2-3, with 8 bases aligning to TRBD2. Germline V lookup: CDR1 MGHRA, CDR2 YSYEKL. V trimming: 0 bases; J trimming: 3 bases; junction bases outside the gene matches: 2. This CDR3 is 15 amino acids long. CDR3 nucleotides: TGCGCCAGCAGCCAAGACCAGCGGGAGACAGATACGCAGTATTTT. It encodes CASSQDQRETDTQYF.

The chain couples TRBV5-4 to TRBJ2-3; 7 bases are shared with TRBD2. Germline V gene lookup returns CDR1 SGHNT and CDR2 YYREEE (reference sequence). V shed 4 bases, J shed 1 base, and the junction held 6 bases outside the gene matches. This CDR3 contains 15 residues. CDR3 bases: TGTGCCAGCAGCCTGGCGGGGGTTGGCACAGATACGCAGTATTTT. Encoded protein: CASSLAGVGTDTQYF.

V and J are TRBV4-3 and TRBJ1-5; 7 bases line up with TRBD1. The V and J ends lost 4 bases and 0 bases, in that order; junction bases with no gene match: 6. CDR3 size: 16 residues. Germline V gene data show CDR1 as LGHNA and CDR2 as YSLEER. In DNA, the CDR3 is TGCGCCAGCAGCCCGGGGACAGACTATAGCAATCAGCCCCAGCATTTT. Translation: CASSPGTDYSNQPQHF.

Only one count was recorded for this clone. This chain links TRBV28 with TRBJ1-5; D possibly corresponds to TRBD1 (5 bases). V lost 6 bases, J lost 6 bases, and 15 bases lay in between. The CDR3 has 14 residues. Germline CDR1 and CDR2: MDHEN and SYDVKM. CDR3 amino acids: CASSLHRRGQPQHF. The CDR3 coding sequence is TGTGCCAGCAGCCTCCATCGTAGGGGTCAGCCCCAGCATTTT.

CDR3 DNA sequence: TGTGCCAGCATCGCTGGGGCCAACGTCCTGACTTTC. This translates into CASIAGANVLTF. The chain uses TRBV2 and TRBJ2-6; D unclear. The CDR3 spans 12 residues. The V end lost 7 bases, the J end lost 2 bases, and 3 bases lay between the germline ends. The germline V gene has CDR1 SNHLY and CDR2 FYNNEI.

This chain uses TRBV11-3 with TRBJ2-2; D is perhaps TRBD1 (5 bases). CDR1 and CDR2 from the germline V gene are SGHNT and YENEEA. The germline V and J ends were trimmed by 5 bases and 0 bases, with 7 bases remaining between them. This CDR3 spans 14 amino acids. The chain's CDR3 is CASSTRANTGELFF. As DNA, the CDR3 is TGTGCCAGCAGCACCAGGGCGAACACCGGGGAGCTGTTTTTT. Full variable domain (outside the CDR3, taken from reference TRBV11-3 and TRBJ2-2): EAGVVQSPRYKIIEKKQPVAFWCNPISGHNTLYWYLQNLGQGPELLIRYENEEAVDDSQLPKDRFSAERLKGVDSTLKIQPAELGDSAVYLCASSTRANTGELFFGEGSRLTVL.

The rearrangement joins TRBV15 to TRBJ1-1; a possible D gene is TRBD1 (6 bases). V lost 0 bases, J lost 4 bases, and 12 bases lay in between. The CDR3 spans 15 residues. Germline V gene data show CDR1 as LNHNV and CDR2 as YYDKDF (reference sequence). The CDR3 region has the DNA TGTGCCACCAGCAGAGACAGGGGAGGGATCACTGAAGCTTTCTTT. It translates to CATSRDRGGITEAFF.

This clone was detected once. The V gene is TRBV19, the J gene TRBJ1-4; 7 bases match TRBD1. Germline trimming cut 6 bases from V and 0 bases from J; bases unmatched to any gene: 4. The V gene's germline CDR1 is LNHDA and CDR2 SQIVND (reference sequence). The CDR3 totals 15 residues. DNA of the CDR3: TGTGCCAGTAGACCAGGACAGGCAACTAATGAAAAACTGTTTTTT. It translates to CASRPGQATNEKLFF. Together with reference TRBV19 and TRBJ1-4, the CDR3 gives the full variable domain: DGGITQSPKYLFRKEGQNVTLSCEQNLNHDAMYWYRQDPGQGLRLIYYSQIVNDFQKGDIAEGYSVSREKKESFPLTVTSAQKNPTAFYLCASRPGQATNEKLFFGSGTQLSVL.

Only one count was recorded for this clone. V and J are TRBV3-1 (or the pseudogene TRBV3-2) and TRBJ2-2; possibly TRBD2 for D (6 bases). Germline V gives CDR1 LGHDT, CDR2 YNNKEL (reference sequence). The CDR3 consists of 17 residues. With 0 bases removed from V and 6 bases from J, the gap between germline ends came to 17 bases. The CDR3 DNA sequence: TGTGCCAGCAGCCAAGATATGCAGGGAGGCGCCGCCGGGGAGCTGTTTTTT. This encodes CASSQDMQGGAAGELFF.